Detailed here is one T cell receptor beta chain. Sequencing was performed with immunoSEQ multiplex PCR; in TCRdb, only in-frame clones are kept and a portion is missing. Altogether fewer than 45,000 clones are present, 88% being singletons, with the ten largest covering about 7%. The source of the sample is a study of T cell changes during pregnancy in multiple sclerosis. Here the sequenced sample was CD8+ T cells from peripheral blood mononuclear cells, taken in the third trimester of pregnancy. This TCR was recovered from a female donor with multiple sclerosis, enrolled in a pregnancy study.

CDR3 bases: TGTGCCAGTAGTAGGGGCCAGGGCTACACCTTC. It is translated as CASSRGQGYTF. The J gene is TRBJ1-2, the V gene TRBV19, with D tentatively TRBD1 (5 bases). CDR3 length equals 11 residues. Germline-derived CDR1 and CDR2 are LNHDA and SQIVND (reference sequence). V lost 4 bases and J 8 bases, leaving 8 bases between the germline ends. Together with reference TRBV19 and TRBJ1-2, the CDR3 gives the full variable domain: DGGITQSPKYLFRKEGQNVTLSCEQNLNHDAMYWYRQDPGQGLRLIYYSQIVNDFQKGDIAEGYSVSREKKESFPLTVTSAQKNPTAFYLCASSRGQGYTFGSGTRLTVV.